A single sample is the source of the 24 T cell receptor beta chains below, sequenced in a study of blood T cell repertoires in COVID-19. Generated by immunoSEQ multiplex PCR, the TCRdb table keeps only in-frame clones and is missing some. The table includes more than 95,000 clones, around 76% detected once. The sequencing sample was made of peripheral blood. These receptors originate from a woman between 70 and 85 years old with acute or convalescent COVID-19.

DNA of the CDR3: TGTGCCACCACCTATAAAGGGGGTTATTTGAACACTGAAGCTTTCTTT. Encoded protein: CATTYKGGYLNTEAFF. V and J are TRBV15 and TRBJ1-1, with a tentative D call TRBD1 (6 bases). Germline V lookup: CDR1 LNHNV, CDR2 YYDKDF (reference sequence). The CDR3 contains 16 residues. Trimming removed 7 bases from V and 0 bases from J, with 18 bases in between.

This clone was detected a few times. The chain has TRBV5-6 and TRBJ2-1; no clear D gene. Per the germline V gene, CDR1 is SGHDT and CDR2 is YYEEEE. V lost 0 bases and J 1 base, leaving 8 bases between the germline ends. The CDR3 loop spans 15 amino acids. CDR3 region: CASSLVPASYNEQFF. CDR3 in DNA: TGTGCCAGCAGCTTGGTGCCAGCGTCCTACAATGAGCAGTTCTTC.

This clone was observed a single time. The CDR3 DNA reads TGTGCCAGCAGTTTATCGCAGGGGGGAGAGACCCAGTACTTC. Its protein product is CASSLSQGGETQYF. The chain couples TRBV27 to TRBJ2-5, with a weak D call TRBD1 (7 bases). This CDR3 is 14 amino acids long. V was cut by 0 bases and J by 4 bases, with 9 bases left in between. CDR1 MNHEY and CDR2 SMNVEV come from the germline V gene (reference sequence).

The rearrangement links TRBV7-8 to TRBJ2-7; D perhaps matches TRBD1 (5 bases). Trimming removed 3 bases at V and 2 bases at J, with 14 bases between. The CDR3 has 15 amino acids. Germline values: CDR1 SGHVS, CDR2 FQNEAQ. DNA of the CDR3: TGTGCCAGCAGCTTGCGCCAGGGCGGTCCCTACGAGCAGTACTTC. It yields the protein CASSLRQGGPYEQYF.

This clone has a handful of counts. J is TRBJ1-1 and V is TRBV5-1, with D perhaps TRBD1 (5 bases). Trimming cost V 5 bases and J 1 base, with 9 bases left between them. The CDR3 has 13 residues. Germline CDR1 is SGHRS and CDR2 is YFSETQ. DNA of the CDR3: TGCGCCAGCAGTAGGCAGGGGAACACTGAAGCTTTCTTT. Protein product: CASSRQGNTEAFF.

The chain is built from TRBV4-2 and TRBJ2-6; perhaps TRBD2 as D (5 bases). Trimming shortened V by 1 base and J by 2 bases, and 18 bases separated the two germline ends. This CDR3 region has 19 residues. Germline-derived CDR1 and CDR2 are LGHNA and YNFKEQ. The CDR3, as DNA: TGTGCCAGCAGCCAAGCCGGTGCGACCGGAGGTACTGGGGCCAACGTCCTGACTTTC. Amino acid sequence: CASSQAGATGGTGANVLTF.

This clone was seen a handful of times. The J gene is TRBJ1-6, the V gene TRBV30; D is ambiguous. The germline V gene encodes CDR1 GTSNPN and CDR2 SVGIG (reference sequence). The length of the CDR3 is 13 residues. Trimming took off 3 bases at V and 7 bases at J, with 10 bases between the two ends. This CDR3 is CAWRYGGNSPLHF. DNA of the CDR3: TGTGCCTGGAGATACGGCGGCAATTCACCCCTCCACTTT.

The chain uses TRBV4-1 and TRBJ2-2; 12 bases are a match to TRBD1. Germline values: CDR1 MGHRA, CDR2 YSYEKL. V shed 4 bases, J shed 7 bases, and the junction held 10 bases outside the gene matches. This CDR3 has 17 residues. DNA for the CDR3: TGCGCCAGCAGCCGCGTACCGGGACAGGGGGCCGTCGGGGAGCTGTTTTTT. Translation: CASSRVPGQGAVGELFF.

This chain connects TRBV19 to TRBJ2-7; 9 positions agree with TRBD2. The V and J ends lost 0 bases and 0 bases, in that order; junction bases with no gene match: 3. Germline CDR1 and CDR2: LNHDA and SQIVND (reference sequence). This CDR3 contains 16 residues. CDR3: CASSIEKRGASYEQYF. CDR3 nucleotide sequence: TGTGCCAGTAGTATAGAAAAGCGGGGGGCCTCCTACGAGCAGTACTTC.

The rearrangement links TRBV4-1 to TRBJ2-3; 9 bases agree with TRBD1. Losses at the gene ends were 0 bases for V and 0 bases for J; bases not matched to a gene: 7. CDR3 size: 18 residues. Germline V lookup: CDR1 MGHRA, CDR2 YSYEKL. DNA of the CDR3: TGCGCCAGCAGCCAAGATGGCGGGGACAGGGTGAGCACAGATACGCAGTATTTT. This gives the protein CASSQDGGDRVSTDTQYF.

This chain uses TRBV3-1 (or the pseudogene TRBV3-2) with TRBJ2-4; 8 positions agree with TRBD2. V lost 0 bases and J lost 0; bases outside the gene matches: 10. Germline assignment: CDR1 LGHDT and CDR2 YNNKEL (reference sequence). The length of the CDR3 is 19 residues. The CDR3 loop is CASSQDLAGGPLAKNIQYF. CDR3 sequence (DNA): TGTGCCAGCAGCCAAGATTTGGCGGGGGGCCCCTTAGCCAAAAACATTCAGTACTTC.

The chain has TRBV9 and TRBJ2-1, with 8 bases matching TRBD2. Trimming cost V 0 bases and J 3 bases; bases outside gene matches: 5. CDR3 length equals 16 residues. The germline CDR1 and CDR2 sequences are SGDLS and YYNGEE. The CDR3 region has the DNA TGTGCCAGCAGCGTAGCCGGGAGGGGGGGCTACAATGAGCAGTTCTTC. Translating gives CASSVAGRGGYNEQFF.

This chain links TRBV2 with TRBJ1-5, with 7 nucleotides matching TRBD1. CDR1 and CDR2 (germline): SNHLY, FYNNEI. This CDR3 is built from 17 residues. Germline trimming cut 4 bases from V and 0 bases from J; bases unmatched to any gene: 9. CDR3 sequence: CASSGAGGVYSNQPQHF. DNA for the CDR3: TGTGCCAGCAGTGGGGCAGGGGGAGTGTATAGCAATCAGCCCCAGCATTTT.

This clone was seen more than once but under ten times. The chain recombines TRBV7-9 with TRBJ2-7; 11 bases fit TRBD2. The CDR3 runs to 14 residues. Trimming at V came to 5 bases and at J to 2 bases, leaving 2 bases not matched to a gene. Germline V gene lookup returns CDR1 SEHNR and CDR2 FQNEAQ (reference sequence). CDR3 sequence: CASSPSGGPYEQYF. CDR3 nucleotide sequence: TGTGCCAGCAGCCCTAGCGGGGGGCCCTACGAGCAGTACTTC.

The chain has TRBV6-5 and TRBJ2-7, with a possible D match to TRBD1 (6 bases). Per germline, CDR1 MNHEY and CDR2 SVGAGI. The CDR3 length is 15 residues. Trimming removed 2 bases from V and 0 bases from J, with 11 bases in between. The CDR3, as DNA: TGTGCCAGCAGTTACCGTGAACAGGGCTCCTACGAGCAGTACTTC. Protein sequence: CASSYREQGSYEQYF.

The V and J genes are TRBV12-5 and TRBJ2-7; a weak D match, TRBD2 (5 bases). The CDR3 runs 13 residues. Germline values: CDR1 LGHNT, CDR2 FRNRAP. V shed 0 bases and J shed 7 bases, with 10 bases lying between them. The CDR3 is CASGLVSGREQYF. The CDR3 bases are TGTGCTAGTGGTTTGGTATCGGGGAGAGAGCAGTACTTC.

The genes are TRBV25-1 and TRBJ1-5; D gene ambiguous. Germline CDR1 reads MGHDK; CDR2 reads SYGVNS. V was trimmed by 3 bases and J by 9 bases, leaving 9 bases between them. The CDR3 totals 12 residues. CDR3 DNA: TGTGCCAGCAGTGACGGGTCGCGGCCCCAGCATTTT. This gives the protein CASSDGSRPQHF.

J is TRBJ1-2 and V is TRBV19; no clear D. Between the trimmed V and J ends, which lost 3 bases and 8 bases, there was a span of 19 bases. This CDR3 is built from 15 residues. Per the germline V gene, CDR1 is LNHDA and CDR2 is SQIVND (reference sequence). CDR3 residues: CASSIRLTSTGGYTF. The CDR3 coding sequence is TGTGCCAGTAGTATTCGGTTAACTTCCACGGGGGGCTACACCTTC.

This clone has just a few counts. The genes are TRBV24-1 and TRBJ2-2; D might be TRBD1 (6 bases). The V gene lost 4 bases and the J gene lost 5 bases, with 16 bases spanning the gap. The V gene's germline CDR1 is KGHDR and CDR2 SFDVKD. The CDR3 is 16 residues long. The CDR3: CATSERTVRVTGELFF. CDR3 DNA: TGTGCCACCAGTGAACGGACAGTACGAGTAACCGGGGAGCTGTTTTTT.

This chain links TRBV4-3 with TRBJ2-2, with D perhaps TRBD2 (5 bases). CDR1 and CDR2 from the germline V gene are LGHNA and YSLEER. The CDR3 covers 16 residues. V was pared by 0 bases and J by 4 bases, with 12 bases between. This CDR3 reads CASSQDEGLSTGELFF. The CDR3 coding sequence is TGCGCCAGCAGCCAAGATGAGGGTTTAAGCACCGGGGAGCTGTTTTTT.

This clone was counted a few times. The CDR3 sequence: CASSLALRGGTDTQYF. CDR3 coding DNA: TGTGCCAGCAGCTTGGCGCTGCGGGGGGGCACAGATACGCAGTATTTT. The rearrangement joins TRBV5-4 to TRBJ2-3; 8 nucleotides align to TRBD2. Trimming took 0 bases from V and 1 from J; bases not matched to a gene: 4. CDR3 length equals 16 residues. Germline V gives CDR1 SGHNT, CDR2 YYREEE (reference sequence).

In regard to this clone: A junction boundary mismatches the germline segment, possibly from a read error. The chain couples TRBV6-5 to TRBJ2-4; D perhaps matches TRBD2 (5 bases). Germline V gene sequence: CDR1 MNHEY, CDR2 SVGAGI. The CDR3 extends over 15 amino acids. This CDR3 reads CASSSLPGADLPFHF. The CDR3 DNA follows: TGTGCCAGCAGTTCCCTCCCCGGAGCGGATCTTCCCTTTCACTTC.

The rearrangement joins TRBV10-3 to TRBJ1-5; D is perhaps TRBD1 (6 bases). The CDR3 spans 14 residues. Germline V gene data show CDR1 as ENHRY and CDR2 as SYGVKD. V was cut by 3 bases and J by 3 bases, with 9 bases left in between. The CDR3 protein is CAISERTVNQPQHF. The CDR3 nucleotides read TGTGCCATCAGTGAAAGGACAGTCAATCAGCCCCAGCATTTT.

This clone was counted a few times. The V and J genes are TRBV5-4 and TRBJ2-7; 8 bases fit TRBD2. The J segment lost 3 bases and the V segment lost 3 bases, leaving 5 bases of the junction unmatched. CDR3 length equals 14 residues. CDR1 SGHNT and CDR2 YYREEE come from the germline V gene (reference sequence). CDR3 in DNA: TGTGCCAGCAGCTCGAGCGGGGGTAACTACGAGCAGTACTTC. The encoded protein is CASSSSGGNYEQYF.